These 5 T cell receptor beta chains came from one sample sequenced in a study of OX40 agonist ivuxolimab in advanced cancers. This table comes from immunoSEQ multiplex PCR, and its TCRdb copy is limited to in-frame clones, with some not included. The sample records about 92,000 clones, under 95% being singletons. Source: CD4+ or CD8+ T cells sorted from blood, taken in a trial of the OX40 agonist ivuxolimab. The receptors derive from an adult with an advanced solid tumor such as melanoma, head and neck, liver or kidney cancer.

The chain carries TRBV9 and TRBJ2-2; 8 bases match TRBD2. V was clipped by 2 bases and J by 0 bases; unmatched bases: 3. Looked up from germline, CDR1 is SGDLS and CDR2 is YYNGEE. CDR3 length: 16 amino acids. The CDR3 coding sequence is TGTGCCAGCAGCGTCACTAGCGGTCCGAACACCGGGGAGCTGTTTTTT. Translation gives CASSVTSGPNTGELFF.

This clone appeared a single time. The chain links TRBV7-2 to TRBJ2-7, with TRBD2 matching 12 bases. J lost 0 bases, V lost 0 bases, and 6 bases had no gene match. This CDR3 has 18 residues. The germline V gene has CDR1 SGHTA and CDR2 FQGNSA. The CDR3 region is CASSLAFTSGRSSYEQYF. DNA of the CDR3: TGTGCCAGCAGCTTAGCCTTTACTAGCGGGAGGAGCTCCTACGAGCAGTACTTC.

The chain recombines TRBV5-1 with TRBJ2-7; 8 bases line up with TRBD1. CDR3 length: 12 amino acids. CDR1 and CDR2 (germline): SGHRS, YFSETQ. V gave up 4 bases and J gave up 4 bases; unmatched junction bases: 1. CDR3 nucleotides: TGCGCCAGCAGCCGGACAGGGTACGAGCAGTACTTC. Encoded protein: CASSRTGYEQYF.

CDR3: CASSFPAWNNEQFF. CDR3 nucleotides: TGTGCCAGCAGCTTCCCGGCTTGGAACAATGAGCAGTTCTTC. This chain joins TRBV11-2 and TRBJ2-1; D remains ambiguous. Germline-derived CDR1 and CDR2 are SGHAT and FQNNGV. This CDR3 has 14 amino acids. V was trimmed by 3 bases and J by 5 bases, leaving 11 bases between them.

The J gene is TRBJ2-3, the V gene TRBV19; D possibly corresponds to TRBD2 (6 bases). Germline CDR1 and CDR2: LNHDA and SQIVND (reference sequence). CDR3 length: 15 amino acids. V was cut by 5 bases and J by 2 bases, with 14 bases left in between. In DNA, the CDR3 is TGTGCCAGTAGTCGACTAGGCGGATTCACAGATACGCAGTATTTT. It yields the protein CASSRLGGFTDTQYF.